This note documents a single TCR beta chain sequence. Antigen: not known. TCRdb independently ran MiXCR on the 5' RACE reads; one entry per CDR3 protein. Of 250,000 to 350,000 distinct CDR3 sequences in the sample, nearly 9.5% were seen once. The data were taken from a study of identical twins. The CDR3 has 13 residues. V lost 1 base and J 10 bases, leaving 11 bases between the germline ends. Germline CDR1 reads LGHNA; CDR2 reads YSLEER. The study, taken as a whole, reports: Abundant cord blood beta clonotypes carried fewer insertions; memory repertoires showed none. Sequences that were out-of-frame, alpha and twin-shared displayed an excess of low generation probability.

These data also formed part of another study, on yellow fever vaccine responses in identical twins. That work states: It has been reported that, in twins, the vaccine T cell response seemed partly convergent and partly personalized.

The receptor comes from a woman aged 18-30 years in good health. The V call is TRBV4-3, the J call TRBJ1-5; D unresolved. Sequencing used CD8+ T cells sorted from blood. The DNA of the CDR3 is TGCGCCAGCAGCCAAGGGGTGTCGGGACCCCAGCATTTT. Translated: CASSQGVSGPQHF.